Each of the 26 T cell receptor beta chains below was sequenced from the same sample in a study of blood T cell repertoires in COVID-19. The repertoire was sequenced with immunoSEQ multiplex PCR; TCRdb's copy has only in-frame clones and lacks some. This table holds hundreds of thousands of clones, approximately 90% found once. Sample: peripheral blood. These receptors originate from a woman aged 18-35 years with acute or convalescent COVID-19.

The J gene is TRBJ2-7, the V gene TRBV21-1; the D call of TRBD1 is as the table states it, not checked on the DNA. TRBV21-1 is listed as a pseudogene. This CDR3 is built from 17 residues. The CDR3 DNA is TGTGCCAGCAGCGACGTACATAACGGGACAAACACCTACGAGCAGTACTTC. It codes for CASSDVHNGTNTYEQYF.

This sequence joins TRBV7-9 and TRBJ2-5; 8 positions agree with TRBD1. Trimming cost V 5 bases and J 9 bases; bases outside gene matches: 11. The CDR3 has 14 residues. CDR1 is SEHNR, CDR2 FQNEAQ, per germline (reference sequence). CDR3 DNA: TGTGCCAGCAGCCGGAGGGAGCAGGGGGCGGCCCAGTACTTC. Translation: CASSRREQGAAQYF.

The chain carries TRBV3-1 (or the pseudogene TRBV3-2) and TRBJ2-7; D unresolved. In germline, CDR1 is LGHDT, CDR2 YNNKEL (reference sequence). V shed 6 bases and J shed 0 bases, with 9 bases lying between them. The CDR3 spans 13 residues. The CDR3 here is CASSPESSYEQYF. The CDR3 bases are TGTGCCAGCAGTCCTGAGAGCTCCTACGAGCAGTACTTC.

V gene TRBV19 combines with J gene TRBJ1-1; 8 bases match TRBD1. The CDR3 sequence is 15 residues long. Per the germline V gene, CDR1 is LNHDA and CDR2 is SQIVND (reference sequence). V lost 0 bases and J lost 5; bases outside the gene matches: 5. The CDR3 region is CASSIDPDRGTEAFF. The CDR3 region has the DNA TGTGCCAGTAGTATAGATCCTGACAGGGGAACTGAAGCTTTCTTT.

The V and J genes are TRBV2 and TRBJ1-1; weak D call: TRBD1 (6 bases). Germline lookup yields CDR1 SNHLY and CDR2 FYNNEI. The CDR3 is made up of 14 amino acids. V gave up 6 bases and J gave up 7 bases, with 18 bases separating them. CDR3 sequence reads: CASRKSQGPSEAFF. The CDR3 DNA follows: TGTGCCAGCAGGAAAAGTCAGGGGCCCAGTGAAGCTTTCTTT. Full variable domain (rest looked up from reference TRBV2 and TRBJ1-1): EPEVTQTPSHQVTQMGQEVILRCVPISNHLYFYWYRQILGQKVEFLVSFYNNEISEKSEIFDDQFSVERPDGSNFTLKIRSTKLEDSAMYFCASRKSQGPSEAFFGQGTRLTVV.

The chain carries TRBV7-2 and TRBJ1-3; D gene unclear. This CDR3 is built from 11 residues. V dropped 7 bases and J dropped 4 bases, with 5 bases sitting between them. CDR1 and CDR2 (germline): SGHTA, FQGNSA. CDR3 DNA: TGTGCCAGCACCCCAGGAAACACCATATATTTT. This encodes CASTPGNTIYF.

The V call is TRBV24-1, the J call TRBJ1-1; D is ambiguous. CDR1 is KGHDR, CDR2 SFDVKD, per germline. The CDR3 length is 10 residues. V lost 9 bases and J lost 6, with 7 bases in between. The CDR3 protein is CATLFAEAFF. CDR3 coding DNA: TGTGCCACCTTATTCGCTGAAGCTTTCTTT.

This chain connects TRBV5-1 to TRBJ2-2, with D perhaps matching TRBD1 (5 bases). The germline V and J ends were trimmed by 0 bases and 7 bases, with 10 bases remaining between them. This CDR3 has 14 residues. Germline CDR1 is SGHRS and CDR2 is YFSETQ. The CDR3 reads CASSLGQWGGELFF. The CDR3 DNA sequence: TGCGCCAGCAGCTTGGGACAGTGGGGCGGGGAGCTGTTTTTT. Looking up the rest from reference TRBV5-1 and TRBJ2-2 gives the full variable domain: KAGVTQTPRYLIKTRGQQVTLSCSPISGHRSVSWYQQTPGQGLQFLFEYFSETQRNKGNFPGRFSGRQFSNSRSEMNVSTLELGDSALYLCASSLGQWGGELFFGEGSRLTVL.

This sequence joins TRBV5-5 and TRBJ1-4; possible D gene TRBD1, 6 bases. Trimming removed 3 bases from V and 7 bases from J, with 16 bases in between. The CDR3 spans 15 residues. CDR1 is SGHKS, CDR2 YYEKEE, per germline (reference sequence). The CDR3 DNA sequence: TGTGCCAGCAGCTCCCCAGACAGGTTGGGTGAAAAACTGTTTTTT. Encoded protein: CASSSPDRLGEKLFF.

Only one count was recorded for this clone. The CDR3 nucleotides read TGTGCCAGTAGTATCACGGGGGGGCCCGGGGAGCTGTTTTTT. This gives the protein CASSITGGPGELFF. This sequence joins TRBV19 and TRBJ2-2; TRBD2 aligns across 8 bases. CDR1 and CDR2 from the germline V gene are LNHDA and SQIVND (reference sequence). V shed 3 bases, J shed 6 bases, and the junction held 3 bases outside the gene matches. The CDR3 length is 14 residues.

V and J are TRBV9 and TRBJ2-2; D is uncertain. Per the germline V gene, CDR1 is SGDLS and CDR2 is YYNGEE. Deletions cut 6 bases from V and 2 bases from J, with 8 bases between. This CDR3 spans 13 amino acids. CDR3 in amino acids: CASIDSNTGELFF. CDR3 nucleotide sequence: TGTGCCAGCATCGACTCAAACACCGGGGAGCTGTTTTTT.

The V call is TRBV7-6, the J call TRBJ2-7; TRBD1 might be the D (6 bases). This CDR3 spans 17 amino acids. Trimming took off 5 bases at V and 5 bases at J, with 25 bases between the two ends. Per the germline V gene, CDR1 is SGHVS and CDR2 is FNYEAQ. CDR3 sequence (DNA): TGTGCCAGCAGCCCCCGGGACAACGGGCGCCGCTATAACGAGCAGTACTTC. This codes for CASSPRDNGRRYNEQYF.

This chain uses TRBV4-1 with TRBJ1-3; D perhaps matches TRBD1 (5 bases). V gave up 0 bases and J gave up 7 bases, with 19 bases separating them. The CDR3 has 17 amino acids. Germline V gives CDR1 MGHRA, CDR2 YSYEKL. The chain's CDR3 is CASSQEPPGGNVNTIYF. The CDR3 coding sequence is TGCGCCAGCAGCCAAGAGCCCCCTGGGGGGAACGTGAACACCATATATTTT.

This CDR3 is CASSRPDWTDPSPNTEAFF. The CDR3 nucleotides read TGTGCCAGCAGCCGACCCGATTGGACAGATCCTAGCCCGAACACTGAAGCTTTCTTT. The chain joins TRBV7-9 to TRBJ1-1; D is perhaps TRBD1 (6 bases). V was clipped by 5 bases and J by 1 base, with 26 bases between them. The germline V gene encodes CDR1 SEHNR and CDR2 FQNEAQ (reference sequence). The CDR3 is made up of 19 amino acids.

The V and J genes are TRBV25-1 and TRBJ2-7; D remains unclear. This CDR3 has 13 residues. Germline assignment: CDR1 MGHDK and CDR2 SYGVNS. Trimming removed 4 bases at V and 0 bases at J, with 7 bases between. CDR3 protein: CASSAGDSYEQYF. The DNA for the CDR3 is TGTGCCAGCAGTGCTGGAGACTCCTACGAGCAGTACTTC.

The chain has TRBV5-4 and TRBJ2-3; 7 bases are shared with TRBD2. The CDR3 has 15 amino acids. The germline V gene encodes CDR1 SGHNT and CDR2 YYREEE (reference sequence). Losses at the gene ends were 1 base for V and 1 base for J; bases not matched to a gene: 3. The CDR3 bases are TGTGCCAGCAGCTTGAGGGGAGGGCGCACAGATACGCAGTATTTT. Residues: CASSLRGGRTDTQYF.

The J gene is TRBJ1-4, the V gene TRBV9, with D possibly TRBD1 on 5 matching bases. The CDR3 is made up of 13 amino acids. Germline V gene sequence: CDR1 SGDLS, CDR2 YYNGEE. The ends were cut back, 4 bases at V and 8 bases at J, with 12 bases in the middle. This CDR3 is CASSTRVGEKLFF. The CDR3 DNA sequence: TGTGCCAGCAGCACCAGGGTTGGGGAAAAACTGTTTTTT.

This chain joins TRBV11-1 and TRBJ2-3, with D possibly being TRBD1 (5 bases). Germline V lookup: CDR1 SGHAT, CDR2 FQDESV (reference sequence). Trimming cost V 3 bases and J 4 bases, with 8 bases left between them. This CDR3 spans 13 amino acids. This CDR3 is CASSFRGPDTQYF. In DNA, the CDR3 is TGTGCCAGCAGCTTTAGGGGTCCAGATACGCAGTATTTT.

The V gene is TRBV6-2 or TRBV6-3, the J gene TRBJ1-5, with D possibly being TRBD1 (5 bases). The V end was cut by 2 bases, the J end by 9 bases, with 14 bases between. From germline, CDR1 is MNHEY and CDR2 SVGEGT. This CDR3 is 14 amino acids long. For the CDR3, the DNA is TGTGCCAGCAGTTACGGGCAGGGATTCGGGCCCCAGCATTTT. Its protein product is CASSYGQGFGPQHF.

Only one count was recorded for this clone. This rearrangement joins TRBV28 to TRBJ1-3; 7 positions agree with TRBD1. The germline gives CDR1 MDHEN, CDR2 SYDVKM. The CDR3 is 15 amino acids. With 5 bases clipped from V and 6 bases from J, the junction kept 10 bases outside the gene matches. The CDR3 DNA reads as TGTGCCAGCAGTCTCAACGACAGGGTTAAAAACACCATATATTTT. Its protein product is CASSLNDRVKNTIYF.

CDR3 loop: CASSLTSGAREQYF. CDR3 DNA: TGTGCCAGCAGTTTAACTAGCGGGGCTCGCGAGCAGTACTTC. The chain links TRBV27 to TRBJ2-7, with TRBD2 matching over 10 bases. V dropped 2 bases and J dropped 6; count of bases not matched to a gene: 4. The CDR3 is made up of 14 amino acids. In germline, CDR1 is MNHEY, CDR2 SMNVEV (reference sequence).

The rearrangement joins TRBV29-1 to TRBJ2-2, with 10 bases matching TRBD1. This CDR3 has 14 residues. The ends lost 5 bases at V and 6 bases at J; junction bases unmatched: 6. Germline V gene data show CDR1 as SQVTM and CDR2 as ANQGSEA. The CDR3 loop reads CSVRTGGVAGELFF. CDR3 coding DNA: TGCAGCGTTAGGACAGGGGGGGTCGCCGGGGAGCTGTTTTTT.

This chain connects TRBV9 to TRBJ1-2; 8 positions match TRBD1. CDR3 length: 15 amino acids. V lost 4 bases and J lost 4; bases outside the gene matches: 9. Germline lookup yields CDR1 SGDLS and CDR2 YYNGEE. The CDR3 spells CASSPDREGSYGYTF. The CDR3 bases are TGTGCCAGCAGCCCGGACAGGGAAGGATCCTATGGCTACACCTTC.

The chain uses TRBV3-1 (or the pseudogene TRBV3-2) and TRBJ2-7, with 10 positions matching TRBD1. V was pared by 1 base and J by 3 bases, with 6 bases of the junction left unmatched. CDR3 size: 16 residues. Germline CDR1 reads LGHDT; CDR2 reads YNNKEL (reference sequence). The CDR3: CASSQVGDRGDYEQYF. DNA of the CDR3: TGTGCCAGCAGCCAAGTAGGGGACAGGGGCGACTACGAGCAGTACTTC.

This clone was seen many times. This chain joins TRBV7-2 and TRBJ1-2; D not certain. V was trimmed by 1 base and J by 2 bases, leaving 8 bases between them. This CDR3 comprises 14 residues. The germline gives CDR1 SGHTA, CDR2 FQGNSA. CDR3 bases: TGTGCCAGCAGCTTAGTGGGCCAGAACTATGGCTACACCTTC. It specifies CASSLVGQNYGYTF.

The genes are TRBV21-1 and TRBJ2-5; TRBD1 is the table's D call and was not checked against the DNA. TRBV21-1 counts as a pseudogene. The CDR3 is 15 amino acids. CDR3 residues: CASSGQGYCPETQYF. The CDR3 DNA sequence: TGTGCCAGCAGTGGACAGGGGTATTGCCCAGAGACCCAGTACTTC.